Each of the 29 T cell receptor beta chains below was sequenced from the same sample in a study of CD8 T cells in Susac syndrome. The RNA, about 0.45 to 1 ug, was put through reverse transcription using random hexamers. TCRdb fed the immunoSEQ multiplex PCR reads into MiXCR, producing one record per CDR3 protein. The sample lists approximately 200,000 distinct CDR3 sequences; around 93% were seen once. What was sequenced was CD4+ T cells from PBMCs. These receptors all come from a human donor with multiple sclerosis.

The V and J genes are TRBV7-9 and TRBJ1-1, with D hard to call. With 1 base removed from V and 3 bases from J, the gap between germline ends came to 9 bases. CDR3 length: 14 amino acids. Germline assignment: CDR1 SEHNR and CDR2 FQNEAQ (reference sequence). The CDR3 is CASSLVLQDTEAFF. The CDR3 DNA follows: TGTGCCAGCAGCTTAGTACTGCAGGACACTGAAGCTTTCTTT.

J is TRBJ1-5 and V is TRBV12-3 or TRBV12-4, with TRBD1 matching 8 bases. After removal of 5 bases from V and 0 bases from J, the junction contained 9 bases not matched to a gene. The CDR3 runs to 17 residues. The CDR3 nucleotides read TGTGCCAGCAGTCGGGACAGGAAGATTAATAGCAATCAGCCCCAGCATTTT. Amino acid sequence: CASSRDRKINSNQPQHF.

The chain carries TRBV29-1 and TRBJ2-3, with D tentatively TRBD2 (5 bases). CDR3 length: 14 amino acids. Deletions cut 6 bases from V and 3 bases from J, with 16 bases between. The germline V gene has CDR1 SQVTM and CDR2 ANQGSEA. In DNA, the CDR3 is TGCAGCGTGGGTGAGGGCCGGTCGACAGATACGCAGTATTTT. It specifies CSVGEGRSTDTQYF.

The chain uses TRBV9 and TRBJ1-1; D perhaps matches TRBD1 (6 bases). CDR3 length equals 14 residues. Trimming shortened V by 2 bases and J by 8 bases, and 16 bases separated the two germline ends. The germline gives CDR1 SGDLS, CDR2 YYNGEE. The CDR3 coding sequence is TGTGCCAGCAGCGTCGGGCAGGGGTACTCAGAAGCTTTCTTT. Residues: CASSVGQGYSEAFF.

The chain joins TRBV7-2 to TRBJ2-7, with 7 bases fitting TRBD2. The trim removed 3 bases at V and 5 bases at J, leaving 7 bases unmatched. From germline, CDR1 is SGHTA and CDR2 FQGNSA. This CDR3 region has 14 residues. The CDR3 spells CASSFYGGSDEQYV. The CDR3 DNA reads TGTGCCAGCAGCTTTTACGGGGGGAGCGACGAGCAGTACGTC.

The V and J genes are TRBV29-1 and TRBJ1-2, with unresolved D. Germline values: CDR1 SQVTM, CDR2 ANQGSEA. The CDR3 consists of 13 residues. V was shortened by 5 bases and J by 2 bases, with 12 bases between the two germline ends. CDR3 DNA sequence: TGCAGCGTTCAATCCCTATCGAACTATGGCTACACCTTC. This codes for CSVQSLSNYGYTF.

The chain recombines TRBV18 with TRBJ1-5; tentative D call: TRBD1 (5 bases). Trimming stripped 6 bases from V and 7 bases from J, with 22 bases between. Germline CDR1 reads KGHSH; CDR2 reads LQKENI. There are 16 residues in the CDR3. DNA of the CDR3: TGTGCCAGCTCCCTAATCCCCGGGGCAGAGGAACAGCCCCAGCATTTT. This encodes CASSLIPGAEEQPQHF.

The chain couples TRBV2 to TRBJ2-2; D gene uncertain. CDR3 length: 12 amino acids. CDR1 and CDR2 (germline): SNHLY, FYNNEI. The V and J ends lost 3 bases and 5 bases respectively, with 4 bases between them. The CDR3 DNA is TGTGCCAGCAGTGACGAGACCGGGGAGCTGTTTTTT. This encodes CASSDETGELFF.

V gene TRBV30 combines with J gene TRBJ2-7; D ambiguous. The CDR3 has 10 residues. Germline V gives CDR1 GTSNPN, CDR2 SVGIG (reference sequence). The germline V and J ends were trimmed by 4 bases and 6 bases, with 7 bases remaining between them. CDR3: CAWKGPEQYF. The DNA for the CDR3 is TGTGCCTGGAAAGGGCCCGAGCAGTACTTC. Full variable domain (rest looked up from reference TRBV30 and TRBJ2-7): SQTIHQWPATLVQPVGSPLSLECTVEGTSNPNLYWYRQAAGRGLQLLFYSVGIGQISSEVPQNLSASRPQDRQFILSSKKLLLSDSGFYLCAWKGPEQYFGPGTRLTVT.

The chain joins TRBV6-4 to TRBJ2-7, with no clear D. Trimming took 1 base from V and 0 from J, leaving 10 bases between them. Germline CDR1 reads MRHNA; CDR2 reads SNTAGT. The CDR3 has 15 amino acids. The CDR3 reads CASSDYRPSSYEQYV. The DNA of the CDR3 is TGTGCCAGCAGTGACTATAGGCCGAGCTCCTACGAGCAGTACGTC.

The chain links TRBV11-2 to TRBJ2-6; D is ambiguous. The CDR3 has 16 residues. V lost 2 bases and J lost 4, with 12 bases in between. CDR1 and CDR2 from the germline V gene are SGHAT and FQNNGV. The CDR3 DNA follows: TGTGCCAGCAGCTTAACGTCTGGGTCAGGGGCCAACGTCCTGACTTTC. Protein product: CASSLTSGSGANVLTF.

This clonotype was recorded once. CDR3 sequence reads: CSALGVSSSPQHF. DNA for the CDR3: TGCAGTGCCCTGGGAGTCAGTTCATCGCCCCAGCATTTT. The chain uses TRBV20-1 and TRBJ1-5; D remains ambiguous. Deletions cut 6 bases from V and 9 bases from J, with 18 bases between. Germline CDR1 is DFQATT and CDR2 is SNEGSKA (reference sequence). The CDR3 totals 13 residues.

The gene calls are TRBV20-1 and TRBJ1-1, with TRBD1 as a possible D gene (5 bases). Germline loops: CDR1 DFQATT, CDR2 SNEGSKA (reference sequence). This CDR3 has 14 residues. Between the trimmed V and J ends, which lost 3 bases and 0 bases, there was a span of 11 bases. Here the CDR3 reads CSASRREMNTEAFF. The CDR3 DNA is TGCAGTGCTAGCCGCAGGGAAATGAACACTGAAGCTTTCTTT.

The chain uses TRBV12-3 or TRBV12-4 and TRBJ1-1; D is ambiguous. CDR3 length equals 13 residues. V was cut by 1 base and J by 4 bases, with 7 bases left in between. In DNA form, the CDR3 reads TGTGCCAGCAGTTTAGAAAGCAGCACTGAAGCTTTCTTT. As protein: CASSLESSTEAFF.

V and J are TRBV20-1 and TRBJ2-5; no definite D call. The CDR3 is 13 amino acids. Germline CDR1 is DFQATT and CDR2 is SNEGSKA (reference sequence). V was trimmed by 3 bases and J by 5 bases, leaving 13 bases between them. The CDR3 spells CSASSPRTETQYF. The DNA for the CDR3 is TGCAGTGCTAGTTCTCCCCGGACGGAGACCCAGTACTTC.

The chain carries TRBV15 and TRBJ1-6; TRBD1 agrees at 11 bases. The CDR3 has 13 amino acids. After removal of 3 bases from V and 11 bases from J, the junction contained 0 bases not matched to a gene. Germline lookup yields CDR1 LNHNV and CDR2 YYDKDF (reference sequence). The CDR3 DNA is TGTGCCACCAGCAGGGGACAGGGGGCACCCCTCCACTTT. Residues: CATSRGQGAPLHF.

V gene TRBV6-5 combines with J gene TRBJ2-7; the D is unclear. Germline assignment: CDR1 MNHEY and CDR2 SVGAGI. V gave up 3 bases and J gave up 2 bases, with 20 bases separating them. The CDR3 contains 17 residues. The CDR3 region is CASSYASFSAAPYEQYF. In DNA form, the CDR3 reads TGTGCCAGCAGTTATGCCTCCTTCTCGGCGGCCCCCTACGAGCAGTACTTC.

J is TRBJ2-5 and V is TRBV20-1; D tentatively reads TRBD1 or TRBD2 (5 bases each). Germline V gives CDR1 DFQATT, CDR2 SNEGSKA (reference sequence). This CDR3 comprises 14 residues. V lost 3 bases and J 5 bases, leaving 16 bases between the germline ends. The CDR3 coding sequence is TGCAGTGCTAGCCTCCCCCAAGAGGGGGAGACCCAGTACTTC. This translates into CSASLPQEGETQYF.

This clonotype was seen only once. The chain has TRBV15 and TRBJ1-2; D possibly corresponds to TRBD1 (6 bases). This CDR3 comprises 14 residues. From germline, CDR1 is LNHNV and CDR2 YYDKDF (reference sequence). Trimming took 6 bases from V and 0 from J, leaving 11 bases between them. CDR3 sequence reads: CATSTGPTNYGYTF. The CDR3 nucleotides read TGTGCCACCAGTACAGGGCCCACTAACTATGGCTACACCTTC. Based on the CDR3 plus reference TRBV15 and TRBJ1-2, the full variable domain is DAMVIQNPRYQVTQFGKPVTLSCSQTLNHNVMYWYQQKSSQAPKLLFHYYDKDFNNEADTPDNFQSRRPNTSFCFLDIRSPGLGDTAMYLCATSTGPTNYGYTFGSGTRLTVV.

V and J are TRBV7-2 and TRBJ2-3; D is perhaps TRBD2 (6 bases). This CDR3 has 16 residues. Germline values: CDR1 SGHTA, CDR2 FQGNSA. The V gene lost 4 bases and the J gene lost 0 bases, with 14 bases spanning the gap. The CDR3: CASSSSAGTSTDTQYF. For the CDR3, the DNA is TGTGCCAGCAGCTCTTCAGCGGGTACCAGCACAGATACGCAGTATTTT.

This clonotype was seen a single time. The J gene is TRBJ2-2, the V gene TRBV5-1; 8 nucleotides align to TRBD2. The CDR3 consists of 18 residues. Germline CDR1 is SGHRS and CDR2 is YFSETQ. V was pared by 0 bases and J by 9 bases, with 16 bases of the junction left unmatched. The CDR3 loop is CASSLDGSASGLHRELFF. The CDR3 nucleotides are TGCGCCAGCAGCTTGGATGGATCGGCTAGCGGGCTTCACCGGGAGCTGTTTTTT.

The gene calls are TRBV4-1 and TRBJ2-3, with 10 bases aligning to TRBD2. The CDR3 has 17 residues. V was clipped by 0 bases and J by 5 bases; unmatched bases: 8. Per the germline V gene, CDR1 is MGHRA and CDR2 is YSYEKL. The CDR3 DNA is TGCGCCAGCAGCCAAGAGTCCAGCGGGGGGGCCTTAGATACGCAGTATTTT. It codes for CASSQESSGGALDTQYF.

The gene calls are TRBV7-3 and TRBJ2-6; D is uncertain. The CDR3 loop spans 18 amino acids. V dropped 5 bases and J dropped 0 bases, with 17 bases sitting between them. Germline assignment: CDR1 SGHTA and CDR2 FQGTGA. The CDR3 DNA is TGTGCCAGCAGCCCCCTCGTTAGGGTGAGCTCTGGGGCCAACGTCCTGACTTTC. It is translated as CASSPLVRVSSGANVLTF. The complete variable domain, with remaining parts taken from reference TRBV7-3 and TRBJ2-6, reads GAGVSQTPSNKVTEKGKYVELRCDPISGHTALYWYRQSLGQGPEFLIYFQGTGAADDSGLPNDRFFAVRPEGSVSTLKIQRTERGDSAVYLCASSPLVRVSSGANVLTFGAGSRLTVL.

The chain combines TRBV20-1 with TRBJ1-5; the D is unclear. The CDR3 totals 12 residues. Germline CDR1 is DFQATT and CDR2 is SNEGSKA (reference sequence). The V and J ends lost 4 bases and 5 bases respectively, with 9 bases between them. This CDR3 reads CSAMGIDQPQHF. The CDR3 DNA reads TGCAGTGCTATGGGCATCGATCAGCCCCAGCATTTT.

The chain joins TRBV15 to TRBJ2-5; D possibly corresponds to TRBD2 (5 bases). The germline V gene has CDR1 LNHNV and CDR2 YYDKDF (reference sequence). This CDR3 has 14 residues. Between the trimmed V and J ends, which lost 1 base and 4 bases, there was a span of 10 bases. As DNA, the CDR3 is TGTGCCACCAGCAGAGTAGCTGCGGGAGAGACCCAGTACTTC. Translation gives CATSRVAAGETQYF.

The chain combines TRBV5-6 with TRBJ2-7; 8 nucleotides line up with TRBD2. CDR3 length: 15 amino acids. From germline, CDR1 is SGHDT and CDR2 YYEEEE. V lost 3 bases to trimming and J lost 5 bases; unmatched junction nucleotides: 10. For the CDR3, the DNA is TGTGCCAGCAGCTCGCCGGGACTAGAACTACACGAGCAGTACTTC. The encoded protein is CASSSPGLELHEQYF.

The CDR3 DNA sequence: TGCAGCGTTGTTGGCTGGGATGGAGATACGCAGTATTTT. Its protein product is CSVVGWDGDTQYF. The chain links TRBV29-1 to TRBJ2-3; D gene unclear. The CDR3 consists of 13 residues. Trimming took off 4 bases at V and 5 bases at J, with 13 bases between the two ends. CDR1 is SQVTM, CDR2 ANQGSEA, per germline.

Concerning this clonotype itself: Given the absence of the conserved phenylalanine or tryptophan at the CDR3 end, a read error is likely. The DNA is left out, because the CDR3 cannot be placed on it with certainty; the CDR3 is given as TCRdb lists it. The chain uses TRBV28 and TRBJ1-2; the table's D call of TRBD1 was not tested on the DNA. The germline V gene has CDR1 MDHEN and CDR2 SYDVKM. Ends included, the CDR3 has 11 residues. CDR3 in amino acids: CASSSPAGINL.

This chain joins TRBV18 and TRBJ2-7, with D tentatively TRBD2 (5 bases). The CDR3 extends over 11 amino acids. From germline, CDR1 is KGHSH and CDR2 LQKENI. V lost 5 bases and J 6 bases, leaving 8 bases between the germline ends. The CDR3 DNA follows: TGTGCCAGCTCAAACCGGGGCGAGCAGTACTTC. Residues: CASSNRGEQYF.